A selection of T cell receptor beta chains follows, all from one sample in a study of T cells in Graves' hyperthyroidism and ophthalmopathy. MiXCR, applied by TCRdb to the multiplex PCR reads, yields one record per CDR3 protein. Here the sample spans approximately 380,000 distinct CDR3 sequences, over 12% being singletons. The specimen was blood. The receptors were sampled from a man in his fifties or sixties with Graves' ophthalmopathy. CDR3s include the opening cysteine and the closing phenylalanine or tryptophan. The D gene is left open where the match is weak. A row's size may be missing; if present it is once, few, many or a size class.

j_call,v_call,clone_size,d_call,cdr3_aa,cdr3_nt
TRBJ2-7,TRBV28,many,.,CASSFWGRYYEQYF,TGTGCCAGCAGTTTCTGGGGCCGATACTACGAGCAGTACTTC
TRBJ1-1,TRBV30,few,.,CAWSVESDTEAFF,TGTGCCTGGAGTGTAGAGTCGGACACTGAAGCTTTCTTT
TRBJ2-7,TRBV7-3,few,.,CASTASGDSYEQYF,TGTGCCAGCACAGCATCAGGGGACTCCTACGAGCAGTACTTC
TRBJ2-3,TRBV6-2/TRBV6-3,many,.,CASSYDLPGRTDTQYF,TGTGCCAGCAGTTACGATTTACCGGGTCGCACAGATACGCAGTATTTT
TRBJ2-2,TRBV11-3,few,.,CASSLDEIGELFF,TGTGCCAGCAGCTTAGATGAGATCGGGGAGCTGTTTTTT
TRBJ1-1,TRBV7-2,many,.,CASSLSSAVMNTEAFF,TGTGCCAGCAGCCTAAGTTCAGCAGTCATGAACACTGAAGCTTTCTTT
TRBJ2-6,TRBV20-1,.,.,CSATHRAGANVLTF,TGCAGTGCCACCCACAGGGCTGGGGCCAACGTCCTGACTTTC
TRBJ2-7,TRBV7-2,.,.,CASSLAEGEQYF,TGTGCCAGCAGCTTAGCAGAGGGCGAGCAGTACTTC
TRBJ2-1,TRBV9,few,TRBD1,CASSPRGQYEQFF,TGTGCCAGCAGCCCCCGGGGACAGTATGAGCAGTTCTTC
TRBJ2-2,TRBV19,.,TRBD1,CASTRTGGIGELFF,TGTGCCAGTACTAGGACAGGGGGCATCGGGGAGCTGTTTTTT
TRBJ2-7,TRBV10-1,many,.,CASSERGFPAYEQYF,TGCGCCAGCAGTGAGCGGGGATTCCCGGCCTACGAGCAGTACTTC
TRBJ2-1,TRBV20-1,many,TRBD1,CSASRGQGGHEQFF,TGCAGTGCTAGCCGGGGACAGGGAGGGCATGAGCAGTTCTTC
TRBJ2-7,TRBV24-1,many,TRBD1,CATSATSDRGYEQYF,TGTGCCACCAGTGCTACCTCGGACAGGGGCTACGAGCAGTACTTC
TRBJ2-5,TRBV6-5,.,.,CASSFSRSRETQYF,TGTGCCAGCAGTTTCTCTAGGAGCCGGGAGACCCAGTACTTC
TRBJ2-7,TRBV28,.,TRBD1,CASSQRRTGLIIHEQYF,TGTGCCAGCAGCCAAAGGAGGACAGGATTGATTATCCACGAGCAGTACTTC
TRBJ2-7,TRBV5-1,.,.,CASSLEVYTYEQYF,TGCGCCAGCAGCTTGGAAGTTTACACCTACGAGCAGTACTTC
TRBJ2-2,TRBV9,few,TRBD2,CASSVGGGGPTGELFF,TGTGCCAGCAGCGTAGGGGGGGGAGGGCCGACCGGGGAGCTGTTTTTT
TRBJ2-7,TRBV5-1,many,.,CASSRTRGRDVGEQYF,TGCGCCAGCAGCCGGACTCGGGGTCGTGATGTAGGCGAGCAGTACTTC
TRBJ2-1,TRBV5-1,many,TRBD2,CASSLLNSGSYNEQFF,TGCGCCAGCAGCCTGCTTAATAGCGGGAGCTACAATGAGCAGTTCTTC
TRBJ2-2,TRBV7-2,.,.,CASSLVENTGELFF,TGTGCCAGCAGCTTAGTTGAGAACACCGGGGAGCTGTTTTTT
TRBJ2-1,TRBV20-1,.,.,CSASFPRHYNEQFF,TGCAGTGCTAGCTTCCCTAGACATTACAATGAGCAGTTCTTC
TRBJ2-2,TRBV19,few,.,CASSRSLNTGELFF,TGTGCCAGTAGTAGGTCCCTAAACACCGGGGAGCTGTTTTTT
TRBJ2-7,TRBV10-3,.,.,CAISVGTPPEQYF,TGTGCCATCAGTGTCGGGACTCCCCCCGAGCAGTACTTC
TRBJ2-3,TRBV3-1,few,.,CASSRLTSDTQYF,TGTGCCAGCAGCCGGTTGACGTCAGATACGCAGTATTTT
TRBJ1-6,TRBV3-1,.,TRBD1,CASSPGQGYNSPLHF,TGTGCCAGCAGCCCGGGACAGGGCTATAATTCACCCCTCCACTTT
TRBJ2-4,TRBV4-1,few,TRBD2,CASSQDGKGGIQYF,TGCGCCAGCAGCCAAGATGGTAAGGGAGGGATTCAGTACTTC
TRBJ2-1,TRBV2,many,TRBD1,CASGLQGAGYNEQFF,TGTGCCAGCGGTTTGCAGGGGGCAGGCTACAATGAGCAGTTCTTC
TRBJ1-5,TRBV12-3/TRBV12-4,.,.,CASARVPNQPQHF,TGTGCCAGCGCCAGGGTTCCCAATCAGCCCCAGCATTTT
TRBJ2-1,TRBV3-1,many,.,CASSQISDATQFF,TGTGCCAGCAGCCAGATTTCGGACGCAACGCAGTTCTTC
TRBJ2-1,TRBV10-3,few,TRBD2,CAISEQLAGPRGEQFF,TGTGCCATCAGTGAGCAACTAGCGGGGCCCCGTGGGGAGCAGTTCTTC
TRBJ2-7,TRBV29-1,.,.,CSVEDQDSSSYEQYF,TGCAGCGTTGAAGATCAGGACTCAAGCTCCTACGAGCAGTACTTC
TRBJ2-5,TRBV4-1,few,.,CASSQAESETQYF,TGCGCCAGCAGCCAAGCAGAGTCGGAGACCCAGTACTTC
TRBJ2-2,TRBV2,many,.,CASSPKGLFNTGELFF,TGTGCCAGCAGCCCAAAGGGTCTCTTTAACACCGGGGAGCTGTTTTTT